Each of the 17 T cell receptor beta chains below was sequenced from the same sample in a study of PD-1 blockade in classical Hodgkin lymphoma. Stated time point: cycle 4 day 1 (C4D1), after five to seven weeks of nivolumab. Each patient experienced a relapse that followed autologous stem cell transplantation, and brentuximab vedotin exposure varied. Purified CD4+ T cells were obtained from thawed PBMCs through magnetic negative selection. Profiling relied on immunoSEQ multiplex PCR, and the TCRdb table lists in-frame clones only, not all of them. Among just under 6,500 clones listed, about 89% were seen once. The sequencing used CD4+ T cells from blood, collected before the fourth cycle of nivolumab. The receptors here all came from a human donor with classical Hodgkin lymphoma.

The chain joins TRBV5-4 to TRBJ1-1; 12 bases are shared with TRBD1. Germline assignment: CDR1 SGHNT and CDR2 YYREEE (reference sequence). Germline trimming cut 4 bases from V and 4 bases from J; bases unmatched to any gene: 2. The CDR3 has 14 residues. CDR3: CASSGTGGVTEAFF. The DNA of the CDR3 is TGTGCCAGCAGCGGGACAGGGGGCGTCACTGAAGCTTTCTTT.

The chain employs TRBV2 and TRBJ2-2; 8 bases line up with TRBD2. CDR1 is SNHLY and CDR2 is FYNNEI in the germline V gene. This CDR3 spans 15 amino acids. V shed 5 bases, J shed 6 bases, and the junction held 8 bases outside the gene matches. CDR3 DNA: TGTGCCAGCAGTTCCGGGACTAGAGTTGCCGGGGAGCTGTTTTTT. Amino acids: CASSSGTRVAGELFF.

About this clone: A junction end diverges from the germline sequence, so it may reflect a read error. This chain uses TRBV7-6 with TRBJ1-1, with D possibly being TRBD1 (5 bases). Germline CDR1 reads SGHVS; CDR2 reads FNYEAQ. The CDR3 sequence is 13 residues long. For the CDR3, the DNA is TGTGCCAGCGGCTTAGCTCGGGGGGGTGAAGCTTTCTTT. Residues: CASGLARGGEAFF.

DNA of the CDR3: TGTGCCAGCTTTAAAGACCTTAGCACAGATACGCAGTATTTT. This translates into CASFKDLSTDTQYF. The rearrangement joins TRBV28 to TRBJ2-3; D is unresolved. Trimming shortened V by 8 bases and J by 0 bases, and 12 bases separated the two germline ends. The CDR3 extends over 14 amino acids. Germline V gene lookup returns CDR1 MDHEN and CDR2 SYDVKM.

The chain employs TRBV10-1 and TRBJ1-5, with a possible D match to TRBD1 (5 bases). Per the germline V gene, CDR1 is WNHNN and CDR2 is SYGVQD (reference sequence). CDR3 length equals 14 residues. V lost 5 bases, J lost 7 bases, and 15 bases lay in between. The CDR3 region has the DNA TGCGCCAGCAGTAGGACCGGGACTTTCCAGCCCCAGCATTTT. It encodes CASSRTGTFQPQHF.

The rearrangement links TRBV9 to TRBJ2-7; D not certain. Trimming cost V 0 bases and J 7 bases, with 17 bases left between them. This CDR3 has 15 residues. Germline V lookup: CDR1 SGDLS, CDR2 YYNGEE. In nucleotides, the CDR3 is TGTGCCAGCAGCGTAGTCTACTATCCCCCTGGAGAGCAGTACTTC. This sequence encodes CASSVVYYPPGEQYF.

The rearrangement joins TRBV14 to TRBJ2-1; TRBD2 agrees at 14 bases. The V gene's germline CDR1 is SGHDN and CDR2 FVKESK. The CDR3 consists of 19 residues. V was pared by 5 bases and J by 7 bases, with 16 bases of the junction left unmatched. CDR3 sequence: CASSLRLAGGPFRYNEQFF. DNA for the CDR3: TGTGCCAGCAGCTTGAGACTAGCGGGGGGGCCGTTTAGGTATAATGAGCAGTTCTTC.

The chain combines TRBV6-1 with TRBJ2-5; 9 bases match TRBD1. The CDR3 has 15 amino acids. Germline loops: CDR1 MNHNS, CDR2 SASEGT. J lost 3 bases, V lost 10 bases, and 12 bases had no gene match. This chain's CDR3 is CAIMRYRGREETQYF. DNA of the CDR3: TGTGCCATTATGCGCTACAGGGGGCGCGAAGAGACCCAGTACTTC.

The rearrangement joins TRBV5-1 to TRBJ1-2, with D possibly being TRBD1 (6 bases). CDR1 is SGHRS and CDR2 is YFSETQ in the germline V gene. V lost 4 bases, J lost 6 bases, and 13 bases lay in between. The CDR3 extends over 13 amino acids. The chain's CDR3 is CASSISPGDGYTF. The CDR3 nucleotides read TGCGCCAGCAGCATCTCCCCAGGGGATGGCTACACCTTC.

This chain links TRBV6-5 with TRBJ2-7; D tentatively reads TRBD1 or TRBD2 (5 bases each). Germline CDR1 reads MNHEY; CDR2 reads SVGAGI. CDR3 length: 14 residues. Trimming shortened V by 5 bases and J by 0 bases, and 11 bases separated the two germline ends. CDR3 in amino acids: CASSGTSSSYEQYF. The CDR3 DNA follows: TGTGCCAGCAGTGGGACCTCCAGCTCCTACGAGCAGTACTTC.

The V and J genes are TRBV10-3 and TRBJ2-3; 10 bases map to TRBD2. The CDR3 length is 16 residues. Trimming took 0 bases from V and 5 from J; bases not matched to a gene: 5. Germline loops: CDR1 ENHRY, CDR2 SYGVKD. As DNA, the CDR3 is TGTGCCATCAGTGAGTCGAGCGGGGGGGCTAGAGATACGCAGTATTTT. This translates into CAISESSGGARDTQYF.

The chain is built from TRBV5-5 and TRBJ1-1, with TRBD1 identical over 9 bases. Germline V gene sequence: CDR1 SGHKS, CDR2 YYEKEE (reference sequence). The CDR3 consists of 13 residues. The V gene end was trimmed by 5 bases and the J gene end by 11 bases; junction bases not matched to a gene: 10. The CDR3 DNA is TGTGCCAGCAGGGAACCGGGACAGGGAAAGGCTTTCTTT. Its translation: CASREPGQGKAFF.

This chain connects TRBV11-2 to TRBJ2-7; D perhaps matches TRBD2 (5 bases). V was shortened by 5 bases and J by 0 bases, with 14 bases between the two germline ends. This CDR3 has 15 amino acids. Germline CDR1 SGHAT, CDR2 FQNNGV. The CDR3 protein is CASSRRTENSYEQYF. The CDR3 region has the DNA TGTGCCAGCAGCCGACGGACTGAAAACTCCTACGAGCAGTACTTC.

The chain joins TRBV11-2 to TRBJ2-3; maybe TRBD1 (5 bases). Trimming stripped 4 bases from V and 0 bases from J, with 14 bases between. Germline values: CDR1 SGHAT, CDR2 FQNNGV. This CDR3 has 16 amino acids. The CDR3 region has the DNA TGTGCCAGCAGCTACCATTTAGGGGAAAGCACAGATACGCAGTATTTT. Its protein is CASSYHLGESTDTQYF.

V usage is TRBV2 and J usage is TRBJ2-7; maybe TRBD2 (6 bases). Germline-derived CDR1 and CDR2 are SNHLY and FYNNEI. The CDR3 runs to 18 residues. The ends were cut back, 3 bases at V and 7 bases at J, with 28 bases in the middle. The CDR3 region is CASSDPFRRDPFQEEQYF. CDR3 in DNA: TGTGCCAGCAGTGACCCCTTCCGGCGGGACCCCTTCCAGGAAGAGCAGTACTTC.

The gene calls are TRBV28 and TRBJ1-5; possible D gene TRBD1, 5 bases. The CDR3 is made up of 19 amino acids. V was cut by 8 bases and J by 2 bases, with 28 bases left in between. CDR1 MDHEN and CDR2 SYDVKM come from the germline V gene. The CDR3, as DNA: TGTGCCAGCTCACGACCGGACCCAGGGAGGATAGCTGGCAATCAGCCCCAGCATTTT. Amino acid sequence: CASSRPDPGRIAGNQPQHF.

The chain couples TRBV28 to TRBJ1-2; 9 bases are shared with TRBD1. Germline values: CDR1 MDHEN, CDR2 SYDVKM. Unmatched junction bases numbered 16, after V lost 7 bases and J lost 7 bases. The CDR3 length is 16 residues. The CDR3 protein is CASKTGIATGGGGYTF. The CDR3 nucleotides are TGTGCCAGCAAAACAGGGATTGCTACAGGGGGCGGTGGCTACACCTTC.